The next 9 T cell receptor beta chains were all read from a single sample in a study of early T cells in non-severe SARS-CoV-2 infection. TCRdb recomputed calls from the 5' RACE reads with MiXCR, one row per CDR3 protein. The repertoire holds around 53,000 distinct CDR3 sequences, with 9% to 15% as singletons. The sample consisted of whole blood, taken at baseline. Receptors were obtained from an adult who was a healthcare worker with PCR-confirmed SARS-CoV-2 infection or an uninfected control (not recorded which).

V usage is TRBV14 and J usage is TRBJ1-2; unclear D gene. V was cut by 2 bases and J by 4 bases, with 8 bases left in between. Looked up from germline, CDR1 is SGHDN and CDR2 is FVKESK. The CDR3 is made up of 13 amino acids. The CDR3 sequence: CASSQMSFYGYTF. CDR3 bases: TGTGCCAGCAGCCAAATGAGCTTCTATGGCTACACCTTC.

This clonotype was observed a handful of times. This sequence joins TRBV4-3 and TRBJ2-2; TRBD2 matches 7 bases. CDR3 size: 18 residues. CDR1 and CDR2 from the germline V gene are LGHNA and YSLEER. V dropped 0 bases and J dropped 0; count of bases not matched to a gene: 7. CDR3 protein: CASSQDPNLAANTGELFF. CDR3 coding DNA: TGCGCCAGCAGCCAAGATCCGAACCTAGCGGCGAACACCGGGGAGCTGTTTTTT.

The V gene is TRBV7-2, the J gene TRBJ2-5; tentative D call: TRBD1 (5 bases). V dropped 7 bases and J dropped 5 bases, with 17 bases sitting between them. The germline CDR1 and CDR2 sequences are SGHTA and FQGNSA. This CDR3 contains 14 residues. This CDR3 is CASTGRLGVETQYF. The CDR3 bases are TGTGCCAGCACCGGGCGATTAGGGGTGGAGACCCAGTACTTC.

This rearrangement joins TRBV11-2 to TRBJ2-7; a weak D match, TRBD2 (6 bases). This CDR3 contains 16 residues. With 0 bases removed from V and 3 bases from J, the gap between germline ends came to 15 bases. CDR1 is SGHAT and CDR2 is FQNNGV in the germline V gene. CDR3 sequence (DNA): TGTGCCAGCAGCTTAGATGTGAGCGGGCGTGGCTACGAGCAGTACTTC. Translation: CASSLDVSGRGYEQYF. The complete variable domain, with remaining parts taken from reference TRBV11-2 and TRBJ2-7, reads EAGVAQSPRYKIIEKRQSVAFWCNPISGHATLYWYQQILGQGPKLLIQFQNNGVVDDSQLPKDRFSAERLKGVDSTLKIQPAKLEDSAVYLCASSLDVSGRGYEQYFGPGTRLTVT.

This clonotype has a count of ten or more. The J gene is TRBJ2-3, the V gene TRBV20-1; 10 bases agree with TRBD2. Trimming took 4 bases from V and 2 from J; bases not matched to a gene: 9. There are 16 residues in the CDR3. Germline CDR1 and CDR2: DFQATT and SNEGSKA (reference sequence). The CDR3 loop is CSATPSGSWATDTQYF. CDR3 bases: TGCAGTGCTACCCCTAGCGGGAGTTGGGCCACAGATACGCAGTATTTT.

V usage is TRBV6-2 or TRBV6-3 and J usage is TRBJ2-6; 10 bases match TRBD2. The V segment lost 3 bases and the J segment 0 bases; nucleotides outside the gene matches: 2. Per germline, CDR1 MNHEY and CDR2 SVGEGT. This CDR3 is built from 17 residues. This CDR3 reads CASSYGTSASGANVLTF. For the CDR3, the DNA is TGTGCCAGCAGTTATGGGACTAGCGCCTCTGGGGCCAACGTCCTGACTTTC.

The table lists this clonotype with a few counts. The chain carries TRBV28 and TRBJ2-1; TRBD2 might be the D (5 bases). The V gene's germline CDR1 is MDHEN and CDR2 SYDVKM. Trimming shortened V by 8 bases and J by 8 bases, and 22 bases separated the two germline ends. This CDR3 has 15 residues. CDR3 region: CASFHSVGSTHEQFF. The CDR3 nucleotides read TGTGCCAGCTTTCATAGCGTTGGAAGCACACATGAGCAGTTCTTC.

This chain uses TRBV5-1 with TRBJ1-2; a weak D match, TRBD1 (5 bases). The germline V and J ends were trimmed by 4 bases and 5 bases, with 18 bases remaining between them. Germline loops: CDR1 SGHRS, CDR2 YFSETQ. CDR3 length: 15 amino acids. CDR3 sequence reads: CASSTGQAGTYGYTF. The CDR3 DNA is TGCGCCAGCAGCACCGGCCAAGCAGGGACTTATGGCTACACCTTC.

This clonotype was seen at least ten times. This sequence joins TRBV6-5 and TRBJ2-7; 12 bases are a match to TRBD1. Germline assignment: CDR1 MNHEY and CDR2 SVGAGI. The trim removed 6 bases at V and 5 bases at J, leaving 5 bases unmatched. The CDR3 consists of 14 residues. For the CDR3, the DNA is TGTGCCAGCAGGGGCGGGACAGGGGGCCACGAGCAGTACTTC. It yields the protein CASRGGTGGHEQYF.